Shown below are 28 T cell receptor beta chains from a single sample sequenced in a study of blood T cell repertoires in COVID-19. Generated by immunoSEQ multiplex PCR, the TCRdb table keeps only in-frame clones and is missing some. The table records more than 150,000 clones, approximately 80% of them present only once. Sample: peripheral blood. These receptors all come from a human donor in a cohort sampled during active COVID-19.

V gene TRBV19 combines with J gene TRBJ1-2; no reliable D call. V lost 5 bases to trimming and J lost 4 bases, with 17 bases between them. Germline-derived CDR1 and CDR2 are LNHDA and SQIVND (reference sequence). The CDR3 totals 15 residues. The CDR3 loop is CASSAQVGYGYGYTF. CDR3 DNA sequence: TGTGCCAGTAGTGCCCAGGTGGGCTATGGCTATGGCTACACCTTC.

The CDR3 here is CSVAQGPNTEAFF. For the CDR3, the DNA is TGCAGCGTTGCCCAGGGCCCGAACACTGAAGCTTTCTTT. The rearrangement joins TRBV29-1 to TRBJ1-1; D may be TRBD1 (5 bases). There are 13 residues in the CDR3. V lost 4 bases and J 1 base, leaving 10 bases between the germline ends. Germline V gene sequence: CDR1 SQVTM, CDR2 ANQGSEA.

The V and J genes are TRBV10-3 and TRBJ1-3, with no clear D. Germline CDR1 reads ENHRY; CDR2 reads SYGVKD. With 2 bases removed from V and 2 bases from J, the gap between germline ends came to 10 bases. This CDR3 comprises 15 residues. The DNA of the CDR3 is TGTGCCATCAGTGAGGGGCCCTTAGCTGGAAACACCATATATTTT. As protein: CAISEGPLAGNTIYF.

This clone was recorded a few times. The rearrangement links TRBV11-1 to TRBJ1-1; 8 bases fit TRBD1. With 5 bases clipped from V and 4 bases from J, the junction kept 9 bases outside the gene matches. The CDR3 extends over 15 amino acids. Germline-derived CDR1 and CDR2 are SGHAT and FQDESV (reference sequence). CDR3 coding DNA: TGTGCCAGCAGCGATTACAGGGGGTCGGGCACTGAAGCTTTCTTT. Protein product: CASSDYRGSGTEAFF.

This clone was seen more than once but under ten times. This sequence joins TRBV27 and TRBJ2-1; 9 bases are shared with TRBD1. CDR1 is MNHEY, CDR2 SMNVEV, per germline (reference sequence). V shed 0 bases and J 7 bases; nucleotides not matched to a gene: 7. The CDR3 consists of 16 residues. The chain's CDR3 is CASSLSPQGAENEQFF. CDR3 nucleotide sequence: TGTGCCAGCAGTTTATCGCCACAGGGGGCGGAGAATGAGCAGTTCTTC.

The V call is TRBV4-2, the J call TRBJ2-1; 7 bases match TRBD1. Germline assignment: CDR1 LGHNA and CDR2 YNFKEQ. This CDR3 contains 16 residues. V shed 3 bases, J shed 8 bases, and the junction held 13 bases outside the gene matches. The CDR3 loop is CASSHVNRGNLDEQFF. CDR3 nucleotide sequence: TGTGCCAGCAGCCACGTGAACAGGGGAAATCTCGATGAGCAGTTCTTC.

The CDR3 nucleotides are TGTGCCAGCGGAGAGAACACCGGGGAGCTGTTTTTT. Its protein product is CASGENTGELFF. The V gene is TRBV9, the J gene TRBJ2-2, with D unresolved. CDR1 is SGDLS, CDR2 YYNGEE, per germline. Trimming took 7 bases from V and 1 from J, leaving 5 bases between them. This CDR3 has 12 residues.

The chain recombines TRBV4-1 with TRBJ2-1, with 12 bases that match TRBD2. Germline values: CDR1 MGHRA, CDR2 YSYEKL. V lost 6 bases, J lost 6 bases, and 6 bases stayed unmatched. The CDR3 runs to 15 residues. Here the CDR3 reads CASSPLAGGRNEQFF. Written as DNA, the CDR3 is TGCGCCAGCAGTCCCCTAGCGGGGGGGCGCAATGAGCAGTTCTTC.

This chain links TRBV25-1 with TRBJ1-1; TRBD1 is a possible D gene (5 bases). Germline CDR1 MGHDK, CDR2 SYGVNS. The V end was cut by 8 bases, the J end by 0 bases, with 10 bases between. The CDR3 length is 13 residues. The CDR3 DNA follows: TGTGCCAGCCAGGACACATTGAACACTGAAGCTTTCTTT. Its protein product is CASQDTLNTEAFF.

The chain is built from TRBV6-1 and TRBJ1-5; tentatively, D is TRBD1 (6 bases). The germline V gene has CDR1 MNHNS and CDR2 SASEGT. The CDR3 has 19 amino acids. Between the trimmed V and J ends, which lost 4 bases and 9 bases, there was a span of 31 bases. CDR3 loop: CASSVPGYEAGDYGGPQHF. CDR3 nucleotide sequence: TGTGCCAGCAGTGTTCCGGGGTATGAGGCAGGGGATTATGGCGGGCCCCAGCATTTT.

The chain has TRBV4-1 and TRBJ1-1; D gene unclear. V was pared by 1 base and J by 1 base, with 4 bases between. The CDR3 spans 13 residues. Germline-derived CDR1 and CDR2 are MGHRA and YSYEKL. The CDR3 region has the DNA TGCGCCAGCAGCCAAGGAGAGAACACTGAAGCTTTCTTT. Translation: CASSQGENTEAFF.

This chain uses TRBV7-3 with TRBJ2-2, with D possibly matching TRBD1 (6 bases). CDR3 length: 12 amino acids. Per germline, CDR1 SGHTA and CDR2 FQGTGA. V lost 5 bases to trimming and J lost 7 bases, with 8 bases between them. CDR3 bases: TGTGCCAGCAGCCAAGGGGGCGGGGAGCTGTTTTTT. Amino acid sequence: CASSQGGGELFF. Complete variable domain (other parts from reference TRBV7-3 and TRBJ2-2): GAGVSQTPSNKVTEKGKYVELRCDPISGHTALYWYRQSLGQGPEFLIYFQGTGAADDSGLPNDRFFAVRPEGSVSTLKIQRTERGDSAVYLCASSQGGGELFFGEGSRLTVL.

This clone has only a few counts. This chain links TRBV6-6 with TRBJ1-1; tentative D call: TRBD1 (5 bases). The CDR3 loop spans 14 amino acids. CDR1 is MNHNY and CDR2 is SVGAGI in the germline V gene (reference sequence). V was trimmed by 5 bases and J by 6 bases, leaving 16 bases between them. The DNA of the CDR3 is TGTGCCAGCAGTCTGAGTACAGGTTATCCTGAAGCTTTCTTT. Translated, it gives CASSLSTGYPEAFF.

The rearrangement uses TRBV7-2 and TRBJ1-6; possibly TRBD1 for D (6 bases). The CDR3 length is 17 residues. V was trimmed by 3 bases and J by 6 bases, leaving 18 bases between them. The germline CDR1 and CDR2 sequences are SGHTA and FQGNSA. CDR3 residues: CASSFRRDTRFNSPLHF. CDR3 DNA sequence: TGTGCCAGCAGCTTTCGCCGGGACACCAGATTTAATTCACCCCTCCACTTT. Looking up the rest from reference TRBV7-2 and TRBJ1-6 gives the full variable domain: GAGVSQSPSNKVTEKGKDVELRCDPISGHTALYWYRQSLGQGLEFLIYFQGNSAPDKSGLPSDRFSAERTGGSVSTLTIQRTQQEDSAVYLCASSFRRDTRFNSPLHFGNGTRLTVT.

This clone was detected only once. The CDR3 loop reads CASSPQGASREKLFF. The DNA of the CDR3 is TGCGCCAGCAGCCCCCAGGGGGCGAGTCGTGAAAAACTGTTTTTT. The chain carries TRBV4-1 and TRBJ1-4; 8 nucleotides line up with TRBD1. Germline V gene data show CDR1 as MGHRA and CDR2 as YSYEKL. This CDR3 has 15 residues. J lost 7 bases, V lost 4 bases, and 8 bases had no gene match.

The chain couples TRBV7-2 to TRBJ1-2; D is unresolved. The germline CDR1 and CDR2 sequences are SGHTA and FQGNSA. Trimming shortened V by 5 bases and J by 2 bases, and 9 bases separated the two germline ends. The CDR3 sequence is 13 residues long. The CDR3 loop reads CASSNWANYGYTF. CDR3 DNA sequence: TGTGCCAGCAGCAACTGGGCCAACTATGGCTACACCTTC.

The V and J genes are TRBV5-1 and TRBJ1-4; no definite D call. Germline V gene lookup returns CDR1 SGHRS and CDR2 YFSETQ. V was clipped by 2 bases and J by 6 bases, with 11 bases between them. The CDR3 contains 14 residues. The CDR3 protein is CASSFTGRDEKLFF. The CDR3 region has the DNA TGCGCCAGCAGCTTCACGGGGAGGGATGAAAAACTGTTTTTT.

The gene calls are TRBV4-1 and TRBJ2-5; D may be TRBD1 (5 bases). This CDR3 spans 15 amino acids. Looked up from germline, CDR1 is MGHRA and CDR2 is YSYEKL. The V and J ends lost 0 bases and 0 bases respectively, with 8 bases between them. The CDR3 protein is CASSQEKGYQETQYF. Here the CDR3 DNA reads TGCGCCAGCAGCCAAGAGAAGGGGTACCAAGAGACCCAGTACTTC.

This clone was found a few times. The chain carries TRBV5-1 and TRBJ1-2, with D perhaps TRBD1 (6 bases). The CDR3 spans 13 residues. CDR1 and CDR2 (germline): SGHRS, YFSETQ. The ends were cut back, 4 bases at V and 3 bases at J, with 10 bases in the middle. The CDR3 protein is CASSNRTDYGYTF. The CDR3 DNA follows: TGCGCCAGCAGCAACCGGACAGACTATGGCTACACCTTC.

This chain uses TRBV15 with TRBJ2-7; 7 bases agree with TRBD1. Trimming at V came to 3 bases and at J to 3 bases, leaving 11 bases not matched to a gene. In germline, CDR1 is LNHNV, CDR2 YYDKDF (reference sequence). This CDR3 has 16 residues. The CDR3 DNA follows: TGTGCCACCAGCAGGTTTGACAGGGCAGGGATCTACGAGCAGTACTTC. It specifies CATSRFDRAGIYEQYF.

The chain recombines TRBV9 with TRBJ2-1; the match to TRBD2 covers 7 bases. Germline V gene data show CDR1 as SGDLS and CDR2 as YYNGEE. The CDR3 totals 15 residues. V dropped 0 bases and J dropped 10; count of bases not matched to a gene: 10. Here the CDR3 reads CASSVVGLSSEEQFF. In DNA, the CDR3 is TGTGCCAGCAGCGTAGTGGGACTATCGAGCGAGGAGCAGTTCTTC.

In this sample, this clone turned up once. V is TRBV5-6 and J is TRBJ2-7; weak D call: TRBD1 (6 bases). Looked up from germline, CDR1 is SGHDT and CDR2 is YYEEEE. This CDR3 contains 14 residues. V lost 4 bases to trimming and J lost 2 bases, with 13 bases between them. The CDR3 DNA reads TGTGCCAGCAGCACCCGGGACACCACCTACGAGCAGTACTTC. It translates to CASSTRDTTYEQYF.

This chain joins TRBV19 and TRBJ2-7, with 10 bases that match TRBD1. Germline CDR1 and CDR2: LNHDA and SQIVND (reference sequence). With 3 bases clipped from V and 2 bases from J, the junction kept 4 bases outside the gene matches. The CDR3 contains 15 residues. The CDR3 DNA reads TGTGCCAGTAGTATGACAGGGGGCGCGACCTACGAGCAGTACTTC. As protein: CASSMTGGATYEQYF.

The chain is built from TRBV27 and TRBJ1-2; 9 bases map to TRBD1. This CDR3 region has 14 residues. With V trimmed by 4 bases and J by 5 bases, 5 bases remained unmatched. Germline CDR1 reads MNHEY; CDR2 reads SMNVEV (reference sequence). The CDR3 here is CASSYTGTGYGYTF. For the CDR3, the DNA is TGTGCCAGCAGTTACACCGGGACAGGGTATGGCTACACCTTC.

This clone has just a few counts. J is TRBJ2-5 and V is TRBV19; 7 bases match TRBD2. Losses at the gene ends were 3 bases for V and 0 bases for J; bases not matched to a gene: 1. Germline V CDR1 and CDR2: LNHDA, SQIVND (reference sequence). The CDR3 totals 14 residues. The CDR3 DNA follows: TGTGCCAGTAGTATGGGGGGGTACCAAGAGACCCAGTACTTC. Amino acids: CASSMGGYQETQYF.

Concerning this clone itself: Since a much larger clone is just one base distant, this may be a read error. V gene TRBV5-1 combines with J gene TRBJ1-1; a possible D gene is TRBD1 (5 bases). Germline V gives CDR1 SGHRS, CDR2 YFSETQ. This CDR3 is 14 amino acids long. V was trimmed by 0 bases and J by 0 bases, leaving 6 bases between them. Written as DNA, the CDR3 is TGCGCCAGCAGCTTGGGGACAATGAACACTGAAGCTTTCTTT. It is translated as CASSLGTMNTEAFF.

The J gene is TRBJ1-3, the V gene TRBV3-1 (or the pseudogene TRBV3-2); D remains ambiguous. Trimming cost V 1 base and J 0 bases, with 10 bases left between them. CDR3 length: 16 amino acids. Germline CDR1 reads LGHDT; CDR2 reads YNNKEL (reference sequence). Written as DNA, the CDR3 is TGTGCCAGCAGCCAAGGCGCTTTTGTCTCTGGAAACACCATATATTTT. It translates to CASSQGAFVSGNTIYF.

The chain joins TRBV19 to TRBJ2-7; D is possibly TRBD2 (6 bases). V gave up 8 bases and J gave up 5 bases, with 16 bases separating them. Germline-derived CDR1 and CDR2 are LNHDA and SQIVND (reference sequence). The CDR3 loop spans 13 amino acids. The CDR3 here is CASGGARAHEQYF. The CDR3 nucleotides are TGTGCCAGTGGCGGGGCTAGGGCCCACGAGCAGTACTTC.